This record covers a single TCR beta chain. V lost 0 bases and J 3 bases, leaving 12 bases between the germline ends. Germline-derived CDR1 and CDR2 are LNHNV and YYDKDF (reference sequence). The CDR3 sequence is 16 residues long. This sample is drawn from a study of blood T cell repertoires in COVID-19. Study context: Specimens from acute and convalescent COVID-19 originated in the United States, Italy and Spain. T cells, B-cell-depleted T cells, or PBMCs provided the cDNA or gDNA that served as material.

Original handling: Estimated nucleated cell counts came from reference gene primer amplification. Profiling relied on immunoSEQ multiplex PCR, and the TCRdb table lists in-frame clones only, not all of them. From that table come the V and J calls and clone size; the DNA was used to work out D and trimming. The sample lists around 250,000 clones, about 90% occurring once. The chain links TRBV15 to TRBJ1-5; no firm D call. The material sequenced was peripheral blood. This TCR was recovered from a man between 60 and 75 years old with acute or convalescent COVID-19. Written as DNA, the CDR3 is TGTGCCACCAGCAGAGATTTGCGGTTTCTCAATCAGCCCCAGCATTTT. Translation: CATSRDLRFLNQPQHF.